This TCR beta chain was sequenced during a study of blood T cell repertoires in COVID-19. Study-wide background: Italy, Spain and the United States were the sources of the convalescent and acute COVID-19 samples. The analysed material was cDNA or gDNA that came from T cells, B-cell-depleted T cells, or PBMCs.

The germline CDR1 and CDR2 sequences are SQVTM and ANQGSEA. Between the trimmed V and J ends, which lost 7 bases and 6 bases, there was a span of 13 bases. The CDR3 sequence is 12 residues long. Original data processing: Cell counts per sample came from amplifying reference gene primers. TCRdb's copy holds only in-frame clones and misses some; the assay was immunoSEQ multiplex PCR. That table supplies the V and J calls and clone size; D and trimming were determined from the DNA. The sample has about 47,000 clones, 80% to 85% seen once. The sequence derives from a human donor with acute or convalescent COVID-19. The donor label of this sample is uncertain. This rearrangement joins TRBV29-1 to TRBJ2-4; possible D gene TRBD2, 5 bases. Source material: peripheral blood. The CDR3 is CSARTFLNIQYF. The CDR3 bases are TGCAGCGCGAGGACTTTTTTAAACATTCAGTACTTC.